This entry features one T cell receptor beta chain sequence. Its antigen is currently unknown. Germline V lookup: CDR1 SGHRS, CDR2 YFSETQ. V was shortened by 1 base and J by 1 base, with 14 bases between the two germline ends. This CDR3 spans 16 amino acids. The sequenced template was cDNA made from the entire isolated RNA. Repertoires were generated with immunoSEQ multiplex PCR, while TCRdb's copy carries only in-frame clones and drops some. The sample has about 340,000 clones; 13% are singletons. This entry belongs to a study of beta chain features in type 1 diabetes. Study-wide results and caveats: There was a moderate but significant shortening of TCRB CDR3s in all four CD4+ subsets of Type 1 diabetes patients. The question of HLA type influencing TCRB rearrangement was one that remained unresolved here.

Sequencing was performed on naive CD4+ T cells from blood. The rearrangement joins TRBV5-1 to TRBJ2-5, with TRBD1 as a possible D gene (6 bases). The sequence came from a young woman with type 1 diabetes. The CDR3 region is CASSLSQRGFQETQYF. The CDR3 bases are TGCGCCAGCAGCTTGAGCCAAAGGGGGTTCCAAGAGACCCAGTACTTC. Together with reference TRBV5-1 and TRBJ2-5, the CDR3 gives the full variable domain: KAGVTQTPRYLIKTRGQQVTLSCSPISGHRSVSWYQQTPGQGLQFLFEYFSETQRNKGNFPGRFSGRQFSNSRSEMNVSTLELGDSALYLCASSLSQRGFQETQYFGPGTRLLVL.